Reported below is one TCR beta chain. Its matching antigen is unknown. It was with 60 Vbeta and 13 Jbeta primers that the PCR ran. Per the study methods: A follow-up analysis tallied tens of millions of unique TCR beta chains, approximately 11 million shared. Sequencing used immunoSEQ multiplex PCR; TCRdb keeps in-frame clones, though not all of them. V and J calls and clone size come straight from that table; D and trimming were deduced from the DNA. The table includes about 180,000 clones, about 73% detected once. Trimming shortened V by 7 bases and J by 1 base, and 9 bases separated the two germline ends. CDR1 and CDR2 from the germline V gene are SGHNT and YYREEE (reference sequence). CDR3 length: 12 residues. The data derive from a study of cytomegalovirus exposure and HLA in healthy donors. Study-wide points: TRBV6-2, TRBV6-3 and some other V segments were excluded as indistinguishable. The authors enumerated 150 to 200 TCR beta chains as linked to cytomegalovirus.

This sequence originates from a woman aged 50 to 60 in good health and CMV-seropositive. The V gene is TRBV5-4, the J gene TRBJ2-7; TRBD1 might be the D (6 bases). What was sequenced was PBMCs. CDR3 DNA: TGTGCCAGCCAGGGGACATCCTACGAGCAGTACTTC. Amino acid sequence: CASQGTSYEQYF.